Each of the 3 T cell receptor beta chains below was sequenced from the same sample in a study of T cell responses to AZD1222 COVID-19 vaccine. Sequencing used immunoSEQ multiplex PCR; TCRdb keeps in-frame clones, though not all of them. The table lists some 120,000 clones, 75% to 90% of them singletons. The sample was peripheral blood, taken on day 0 of AZD1222 vaccination. The source is an adult in good health.

The V and J genes are TRBV18 and TRBJ1-1; D is perhaps TRBD1 (6 bases). The CDR3 has 18 amino acids. CDR1 is KGHSH and CDR2 is LQKENI in the germline V gene. Deletions cut 2 bases from V and 1 base from J, with 20 bases between. CDR3 sequence reads: CASSPELLWGAGNTEAFF. CDR3 nucleotide sequence: TGTGCCAGCTCACCAGAATTATTGTGGGGGGCTGGGAACACTGAAGCTTTCTTT.

This rearrangement joins TRBV29-1 to TRBJ2-3; D may be TRBD1 or TRBD2 (6 bases each). The CDR3 is 13 amino acids. The germline CDR1 and CDR2 sequences are SQVTM and ANQGSEA. V was cut by 4 bases and J by 0 bases, with 8 bases left in between. CDR3 nucleotide sequence: TGCAGCGTTGTAGGGGGGAGCACAGATACGCAGTATTTT. Residues: CSVVGGSTDTQYF.

A few counts support this clone. V and J are TRBV3-1 (or the pseudogene TRBV3-2) and TRBJ1-1; no clear D gene. The CDR3 length is 12 residues. Trimming took 1 base from V and 8 from J, leaving 8 bases between them. CDR1 and CDR2 (germline): LGHDT, YNNKEL (reference sequence). CDR3 amino acids: CASSQVPHEAFF. CDR3 DNA: TGTGCCAGCAGCCAAGTGCCTCACGAAGCTTTCTTT.